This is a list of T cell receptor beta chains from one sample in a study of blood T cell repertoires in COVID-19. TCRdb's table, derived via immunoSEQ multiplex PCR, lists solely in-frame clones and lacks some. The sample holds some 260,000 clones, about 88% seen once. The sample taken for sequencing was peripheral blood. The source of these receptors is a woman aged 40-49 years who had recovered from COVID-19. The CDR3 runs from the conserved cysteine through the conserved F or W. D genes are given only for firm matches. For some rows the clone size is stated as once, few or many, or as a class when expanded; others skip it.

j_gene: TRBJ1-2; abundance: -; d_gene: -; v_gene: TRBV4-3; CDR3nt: TGCGCCAGCAGCCCCCCAGGGGTGGGGTCGGATTATGGCTACACCTTC; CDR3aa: CASSPPGVGSDYGYTF
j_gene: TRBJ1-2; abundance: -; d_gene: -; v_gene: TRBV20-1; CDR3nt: TGCAGTGCTAGAGTCCAGTGGGGCTACACCTTC; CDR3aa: CSARVQWGYTF
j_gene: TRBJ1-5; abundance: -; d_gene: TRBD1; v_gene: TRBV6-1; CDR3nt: TGTGCCAGCAGGACCACAGGGGTTGCCCATCAGCCCCAGCATTTT; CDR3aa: CASRTTGVAHQPQHF
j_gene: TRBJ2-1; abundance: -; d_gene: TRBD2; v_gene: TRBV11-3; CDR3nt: TGTGCCAGCAGCCCGAGATTACTAGCGGGATCCTACAATGAGCAGTTCTTC; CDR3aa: CASSPRLLAGSYNEQFF
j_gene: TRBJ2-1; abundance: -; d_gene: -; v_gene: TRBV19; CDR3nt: TGTGCCAGTAGTCTCGCCCCGAGCAATGAGCAGTTCTTC; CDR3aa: CASSLAPSNEQFF
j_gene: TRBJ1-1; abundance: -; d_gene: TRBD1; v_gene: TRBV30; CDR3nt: TGTGCCTGGGCGACAGGGGCTGAAGCTTTCTTT; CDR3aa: CAWATGAEAFF
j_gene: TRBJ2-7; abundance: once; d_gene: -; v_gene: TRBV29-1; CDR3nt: TGCAGCGTTGAAGATAGGGGATACGAGCAGTACTTC; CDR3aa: CSVEDRGYEQYF
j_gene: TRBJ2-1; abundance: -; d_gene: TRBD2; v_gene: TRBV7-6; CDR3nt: TGTGCCAGCAGCTTATACGGGAGGGGGAATGAGCAGTTCTTC; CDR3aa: CASSLYGRGNEQFF
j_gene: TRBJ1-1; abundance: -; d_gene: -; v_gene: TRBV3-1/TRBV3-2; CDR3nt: TGTGCCACCGGACAGATGAACACTGAAGCTTTCTTT; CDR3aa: CATGQMNTEAFF
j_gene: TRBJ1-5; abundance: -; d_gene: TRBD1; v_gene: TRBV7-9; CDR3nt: TGTGCCAGCAGCTCCGGGACAGGGCCGGGTCAGCCCCAGCATTTT; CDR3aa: CASSSGTGPGQPQHF
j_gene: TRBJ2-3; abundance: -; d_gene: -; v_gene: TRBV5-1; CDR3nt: TGCGCCAGCAGCACCAACCGGGATACGCAGTATTTT; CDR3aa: CASSTNRDTQYF
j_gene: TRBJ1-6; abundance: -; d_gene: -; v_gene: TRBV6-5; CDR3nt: TGTGCCAGCAGCATAACAGGCCCCTATTCACCCCTCCACTTT; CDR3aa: CASSITGPYSPLHF
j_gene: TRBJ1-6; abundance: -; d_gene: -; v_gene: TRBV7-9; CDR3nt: TGTGCCAGCAGCTCCCCGGCGGACTCCTATAATTCACCCCTCCACTTT; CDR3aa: CASSSPADSYNSPLHF
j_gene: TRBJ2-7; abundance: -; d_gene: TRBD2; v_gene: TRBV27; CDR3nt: TGTGCCAGCAGACATGGACTAGCGGGAGGGCCGGTCTACGAGCAGTACTTC; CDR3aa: CASRHGLAGGPVYEQYF
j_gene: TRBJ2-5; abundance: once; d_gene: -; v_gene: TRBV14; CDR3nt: TGTGCCAGCAGCCAGGCCTCCGCAGGGACTCAAGAGACCCAGTACTTC; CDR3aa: CASSQASAGTQETQYF
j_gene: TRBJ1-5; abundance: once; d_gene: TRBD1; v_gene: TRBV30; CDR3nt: TGTGCCTGGAGGCCCAGGGGGACCTATGATAGCAATCAGCCCCAGCATTTT; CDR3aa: CAWRPRGTYDSNQPQHF
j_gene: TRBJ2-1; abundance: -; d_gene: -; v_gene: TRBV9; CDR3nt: TGTGCCAGCAGCCCCCAGGCCCTCCCCAATGAGCAGTTCTTC; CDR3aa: CASSPQALPNEQFF
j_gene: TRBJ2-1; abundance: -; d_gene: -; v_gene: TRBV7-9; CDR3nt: TGTGCCAGCAGCGTTCCCACACCGGGCTCCTACAATGAGCAGTTCTTC; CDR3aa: CASSVPTPGSYNEQFF
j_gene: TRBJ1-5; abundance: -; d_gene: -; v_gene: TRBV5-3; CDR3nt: TGTGCCAGAAGCTTGGTGTCGGGGCCCCAGCATTTT; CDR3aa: CARSLVSGPQHF
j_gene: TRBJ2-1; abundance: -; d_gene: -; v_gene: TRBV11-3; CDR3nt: TGTGCCAGCAGCTTGGATAGCGGAACCTTCAATGAGCAGTTCTTC; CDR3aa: CASSLDSGTFNEQFF
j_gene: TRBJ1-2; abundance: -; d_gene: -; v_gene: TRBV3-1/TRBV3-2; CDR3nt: TGTGCCAGCAGCAGCGGGGGCGGTGGGTATGGCTACACCTTC; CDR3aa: CASSSGGGGYGYTF
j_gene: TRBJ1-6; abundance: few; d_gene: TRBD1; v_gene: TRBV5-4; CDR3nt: TGTGCCAGCAGCGGGGGGAGACAGGGGGATTCACCCCTCCACTTT; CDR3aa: CASSGGRQGDSPLHF
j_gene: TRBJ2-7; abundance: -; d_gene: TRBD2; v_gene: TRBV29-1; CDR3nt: TGCAGCGCCACCCATAGCGGGAGGACTCCTTACGAGCAGTACTTC; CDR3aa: CSATHSGRTPYEQYF
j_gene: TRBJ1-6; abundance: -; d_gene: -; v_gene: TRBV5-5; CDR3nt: TGTGCCAGCAGCTTGTCGCTAGGGGTCGATTCACCCCTCCACTTT; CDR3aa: CASSLSLGVDSPLHF
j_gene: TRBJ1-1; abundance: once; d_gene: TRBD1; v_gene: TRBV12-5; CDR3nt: TGTGCTAGCGACGGGACAGATAACATGAACACTGAAGCTTTCTTT; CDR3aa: CASDGTDNMNTEAFF
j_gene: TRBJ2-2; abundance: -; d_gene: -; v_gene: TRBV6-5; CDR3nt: TGTGCCAGCAGTTACGGCCCCGGGGAGCTGTTTTTT; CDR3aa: CASSYGPGELFF
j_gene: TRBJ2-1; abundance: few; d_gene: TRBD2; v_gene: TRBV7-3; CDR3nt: TGTGCCAGCAGCTTAAGTTCGGCGGGAGGGCATGTCTACAATGAGCAGTTCTTC; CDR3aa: CASSLSSAGGHVYNEQFF
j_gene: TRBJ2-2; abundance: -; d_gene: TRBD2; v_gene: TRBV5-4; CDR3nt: TGTGCCAGCAGCGGACTAGCGGGAGTCCCATCCGGCGGGGAGCTGTTTTTT; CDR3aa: CASSGLAGVPSGGELFF
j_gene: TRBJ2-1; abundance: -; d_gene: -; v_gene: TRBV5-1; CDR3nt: TGCGCCAGCAGCTTGGGGCAGGGCGCCTACAATGAGCAGTTCTTC; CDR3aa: CASSLGQGAYNEQFF
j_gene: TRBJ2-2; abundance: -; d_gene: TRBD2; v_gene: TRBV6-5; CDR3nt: TGTGCCAGCAGTTACTCGGGAGGGGTCACCGGGGAGCTGTTTTTT; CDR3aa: CASSYSGGVTGELFF
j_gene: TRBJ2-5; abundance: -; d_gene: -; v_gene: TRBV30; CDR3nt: TGTGCCTGGAGTTTCGGACGGGGATACCAAGAGACCCAGTACTTC; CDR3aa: CAWSFGRGYQETQYF
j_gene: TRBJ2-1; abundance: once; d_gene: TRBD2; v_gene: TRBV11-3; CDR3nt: TGTGCCAGCAGCCCCCGGCGGGAGGCCATCTCCAATGAGCAGTTCTTC; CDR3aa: CASSPRREAISNEQFF
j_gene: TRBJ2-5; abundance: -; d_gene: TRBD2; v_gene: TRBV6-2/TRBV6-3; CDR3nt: TGTGCCAGCAGTCCCGGGACTAGCGGGATGGAGTACTTC; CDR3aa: CASSPGTSGMEYF
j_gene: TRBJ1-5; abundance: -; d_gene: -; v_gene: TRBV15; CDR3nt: TGTGCCACCAGCAGAGAGGGGGCAGGAAATCAGCCCCAGCATTTT; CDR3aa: CATSREGAGNQPQHF
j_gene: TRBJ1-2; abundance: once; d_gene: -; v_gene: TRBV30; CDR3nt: TGTGCCTGGAGTGGTGTGAGGGGGTACACCTTC; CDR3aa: CAWSGVRGYTF
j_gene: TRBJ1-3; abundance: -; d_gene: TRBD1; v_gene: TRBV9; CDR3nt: TGTGCCAGCAGCCTCTACCGGGACAGCAGCTCTGGAAACACCATATATTTT; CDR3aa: CASSLYRDSSSGNTIYF
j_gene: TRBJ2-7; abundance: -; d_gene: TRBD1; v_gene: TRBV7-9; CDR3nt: TGTGCCACCGAACAGGGGGCTTACGAGCAGTACTTC; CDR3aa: CATEQGAYEQYF
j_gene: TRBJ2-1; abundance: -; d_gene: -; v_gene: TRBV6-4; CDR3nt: TGTGCCAGTAGTGACTCGGCGGGGGCAAACAATGAGCAGTTCTTC; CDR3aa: CASSDSAGANNEQFF
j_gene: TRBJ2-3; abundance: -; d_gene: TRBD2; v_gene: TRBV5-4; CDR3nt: TGTGCCAGCAGCTTACGGACTAGCGGACCCACAGATACGCAGTATTTT; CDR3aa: CASSLRTSGPTDTQYF
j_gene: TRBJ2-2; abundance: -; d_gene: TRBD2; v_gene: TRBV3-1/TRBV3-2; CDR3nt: TGTGCCAGCAGCCAAGATCCACTAGCGGGAGTTCACGGGGAGCTGTTTTTT; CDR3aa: CASSQDPLAGVHGELFF
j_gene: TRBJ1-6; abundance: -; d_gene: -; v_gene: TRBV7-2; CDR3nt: TGTGCCAGCAGCTTGGGGGCAGACCGTTCACCCCTCCACTTT; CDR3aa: CASSLGADRSPLHF
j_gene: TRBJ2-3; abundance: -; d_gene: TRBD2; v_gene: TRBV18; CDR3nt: TGTGCCAGCTCTCCCAGGGGCGGGGGGAGCACAGATACGCAGTATTTT; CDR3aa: CASSPRGGGSTDTQYF
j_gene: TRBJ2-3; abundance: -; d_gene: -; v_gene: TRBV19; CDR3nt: TGTGCCAGTAGACTCGGGATTGGCCCCAGCACAGATACGCAGTATTTT; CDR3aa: CASRLGIGPSTDTQYF
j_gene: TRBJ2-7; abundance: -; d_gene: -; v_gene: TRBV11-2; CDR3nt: TGTGCCAGCAGCTTAGATCGGGCAGGGTCGTACGAGCAGTACTTC; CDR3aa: CASSLDRAGSYEQYF
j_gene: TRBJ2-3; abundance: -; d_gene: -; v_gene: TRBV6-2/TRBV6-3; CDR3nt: TGTGCCAGCAGTTACCCACGCGGCCCAGATACGCAGTATTTT; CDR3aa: CASSYPRGPDTQYF
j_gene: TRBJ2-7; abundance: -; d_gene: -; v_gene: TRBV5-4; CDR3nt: TGTGCCAGCAGCTTGGCCTGGGCAGGGCTATCCTACGAGCAGTACTTC; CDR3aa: CASSLAWAGLSYEQYF
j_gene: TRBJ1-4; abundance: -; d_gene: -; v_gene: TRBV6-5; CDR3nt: TGTGCCCACGCCCCCAGGCCTAATGAAAAACTGTTTTTT; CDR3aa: CAHAPRPNEKLFF
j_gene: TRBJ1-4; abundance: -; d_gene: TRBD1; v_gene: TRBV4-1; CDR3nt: TGCGCCAGCAGCCACATGGGACAGTTTAATGAAAAACTGTTTTTT; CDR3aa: CASSHMGQFNEKLFF
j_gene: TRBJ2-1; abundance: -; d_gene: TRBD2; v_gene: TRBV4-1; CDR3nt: TGCGCCAGCAGCCAAGGGTGGTCTAGCGGGTCCCATGAGCAGTTCTTC; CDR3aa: CASSQGWSSGSHEQFF